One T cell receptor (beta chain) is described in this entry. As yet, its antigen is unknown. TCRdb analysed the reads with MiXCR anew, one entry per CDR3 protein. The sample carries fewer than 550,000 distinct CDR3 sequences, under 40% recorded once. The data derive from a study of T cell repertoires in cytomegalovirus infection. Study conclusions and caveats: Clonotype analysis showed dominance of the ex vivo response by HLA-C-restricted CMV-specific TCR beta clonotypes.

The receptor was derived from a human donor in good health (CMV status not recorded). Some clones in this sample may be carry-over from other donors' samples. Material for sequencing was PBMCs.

CDR3 DNA: TGTGCCAGCAGTGCGTACGCAGGCTGGGGCACAGATACGCAGTATTTT. Protein: CASSAYAGWGTDTQYF. The chain combines TRBV2 with TRBJ2-3; D uncertain. Trimming removed 4 bases from V and 1 base from J, with 15 bases in between. Germline V gives CDR1 SNHLY, CDR2 FYNNEI. The CDR3 runs 16 residues.